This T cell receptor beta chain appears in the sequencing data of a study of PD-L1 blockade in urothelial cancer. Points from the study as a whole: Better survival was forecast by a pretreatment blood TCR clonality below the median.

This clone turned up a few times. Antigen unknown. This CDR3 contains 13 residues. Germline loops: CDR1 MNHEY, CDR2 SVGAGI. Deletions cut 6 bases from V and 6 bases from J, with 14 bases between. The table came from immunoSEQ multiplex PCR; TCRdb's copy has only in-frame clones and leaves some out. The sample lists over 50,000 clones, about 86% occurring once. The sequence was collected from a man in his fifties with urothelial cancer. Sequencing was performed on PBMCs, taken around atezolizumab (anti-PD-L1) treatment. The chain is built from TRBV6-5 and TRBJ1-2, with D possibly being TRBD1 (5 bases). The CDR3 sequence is CASSQGHLDGYTF. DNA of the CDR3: TGTGCCAGCAGCCAAGGACATCTTGATGGCTACACCTTC.